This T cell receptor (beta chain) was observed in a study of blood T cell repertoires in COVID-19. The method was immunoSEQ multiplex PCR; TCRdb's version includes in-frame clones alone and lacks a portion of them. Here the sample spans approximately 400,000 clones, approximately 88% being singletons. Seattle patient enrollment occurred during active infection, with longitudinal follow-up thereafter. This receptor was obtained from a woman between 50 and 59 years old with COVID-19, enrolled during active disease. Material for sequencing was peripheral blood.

This CDR3 reads CASGIPGYTDTQYF. CDR3 coding DNA: TGTGCCAGCGGGATCCCGGGATACACAGATACGCAGTATTTT. The gene calls are TRBV27 and TRBJ2-3; a weak D match, TRBD2 (5 bases). The V gene lost 8 bases and the J gene lost 2 bases, with 14 bases spanning the gap. The CDR3 has 14 amino acids. Germline CDR1 and CDR2: MNHEY and SMNVEV (reference sequence).